This TCR beta chain was identified during a study of molecular identifiers for immune sequencing clone quantification. This clonotype occurred a few times. No antigen is known for it. Each CDR3 protein is one row after TCRdb ran MiXCR on the PCR reads. The sample records tens of thousands of distinct CDR3 sequences, about a sixth being singletons. Overall study findings and caveats: Highly expanded clone sizes could be underestimated by identical TCR molecules sharing a barcode. Clones with over 20 RNA copies captured over 99% of effector molecules but under 1% of naive ones. A single cell's spiked Jurkat TCR RNA was reportedly detectable among about a million naive cells.

The CDR3 contains 14 residues. Germline V gives CDR1 MGHRA, CDR2 YSYEKL. Trimming took off 0 bases at V and 6 bases at J, with 9 bases between the two ends. The source material was naive CD8+ T cells from blood, with Jurkat cell RNA spiked in. Specified subset: FACS-sorted CD8+CD4-CCR7+CD45RA+ naive T cells. The clonotype was recovered from a human donor in good health. Some libraries in this study had Jurkat cell RNA spiked in. This chain joins TRBV4-1 and TRBJ2-1; D call uncertain. The CDR3, as DNA: TGCGCCAGCAGCCAAGAGCCCAGTACCAATGAGCAGTTCTTC. Protein product: CASSQEPSTNEQFF.